The 6 T cell receptor beta chains given below trace back to one sample, sequenced in a study of cytomegalovirus exposure and HLA in healthy donors. Profiled with immunoSEQ multiplex PCR; TCRdb holds only in-frame clones, not every one. Counted here are 250,000 to 300,000 clones, 80% to 90% occurring once; the ten biggest clones make up over 0.95%. Sequencing input: PBMCs. The source of these receptors is a woman under 30 in good health and CMV-seronegative.

The V and J genes are TRBV29-1 and TRBJ2-1, with TRBD2 matching over 10 bases. Germline V gene sequence: CDR1 SQVTM, CDR2 ANQGSEA. The J segment lost 3 bases and the V segment lost 2 bases, leaving 7 bases of the junction unmatched. The CDR3 is made up of 16 amino acids. The CDR3 DNA follows: TGCAGCGTTGAACCAGGGGCTAGCGGGGGCTACAATGAGCAGTTCTTC. It translates to CSVEPGASGGYNEQFF.

This chain connects TRBV25-1 to TRBJ2-7; 7 nucleotides agree with TRBD1. The CDR3 totals 13 residues. V was clipped by 10 bases and J by 2 bases; unmatched bases: 8. Per the germline V gene, CDR1 is MGHDK and CDR2 is SYGVNS. The CDR3 loop is CATLGDRAYEQYF. CDR3 nucleotide sequence: TGTGCCACCCTTGGGGACAGAGCCTACGAGCAGTACTTC.

The V and J genes are TRBV5-1 and TRBJ1-1; 7 bases are shared with TRBD1. This CDR3 region has 14 residues. Unmatched junction bases numbered 4, after V lost 4 bases and J lost 1 base. Looked up from germline, CDR1 is SGHRS and CDR2 is YFSETQ. CDR3 DNA sequence: TGCGCCAGCAGCGACAGGGATGCGAACACTGAAGCTTTCTTT. Translated: CASSDRDANTEAFF.

The chain joins TRBV19 to TRBJ1-5; D call uncertain. This CDR3 is 14 amino acids long. V lost 2 bases and J lost 9, with 14 bases in between. Looked up from germline, CDR1 is LNHDA and CDR2 is SQIVND (reference sequence). CDR3 nucleotides: TGTGCCAGTAGTATACGCAGGCCACGAAGGCCCCAGCATTTT. Protein sequence: CASSIRRPRRPQHF.

The V gene is TRBV6-5, the J gene TRBJ2-7, with D perhaps TRBD1 (5 bases). The CDR3 covers 13 residues. V dropped 6 bases and J dropped 7 bases, with 16 bases sitting between them. Germline assignment: CDR1 MNHEY and CDR2 SVGAGI. The CDR3 DNA reads TGTGCCAGCAGACGCGCTTCTTCAGGGGAGCAGTACTTC. This gives the protein CASRRASSGEQYF.

This CDR3 is CASSQEGGTGVVRPQHF. For the CDR3, the DNA is TGCGCCAGCAGCCAAGAGGGGGGGACAGGGGTCGTCAGGCCCCAGCATTTT. J is TRBJ1-5 and V is TRBV4-1; TRBD1 agrees at 10 bases. With 0 bases clipped from V and 9 bases from J, the junction kept 11 bases outside the gene matches. This CDR3 is built from 17 residues. Germline V CDR1 and CDR2: MGHRA, YSYEKL.